The next 18 T cell receptor beta chains were all read from a single sample in a study of cytomegalovirus exposure and HLA in healthy donors. The PCR contained 60 Vbeta and 13 Jbeta primers. Here immunoSEQ multiplex PCR was the method, and the copy in TCRdb shows in-frame clones only, minus some. Its table records some 64,000 clones. Material: PBMCs. The receptors shown here come from a woman under 40 in good health and CMV-seronegative.

V and J are TRBV18 and TRBJ2-1; 15 positions agree with TRBD2. In germline, CDR1 is KGHSH, CDR2 LQKENI. This CDR3 is built from 16 residues. The junction had 4 bases not matched to a gene; V was cut back by 5 bases and J by 5 bases. DNA of the CDR3: TGTGCCAGCTCAAGAGGACTAGCGGGAGGGGACAATGAGCAGTTCTTC. It specifies CASSRGLAGGDNEQFF.

The gene calls are TRBV29-1 and TRBJ1-5, with a weak D call TRBD1 (5 bases). The CDR3 consists of 12 residues. The germline gives CDR1 SQVTM, CDR2 ANQGSEA. Trimming cost V 2 bases and J 12 bases, with 14 bases left between them. Here the CDR3 reads CSVEFPGQGQHF. For the CDR3, the DNA is TGCAGCGTTGAATTCCCTGGGCAGGGCCAGCATTTT.

The V and J genes are TRBV7-3 and TRBJ2-1; 8 bases line up with TRBD1. Looked up from germline, CDR1 is SGHTA and CDR2 is FQGTGA. The V segment lost 4 bases and the J segment 1 base; nucleotides outside the gene matches: 3. The CDR3 extends over 15 amino acids. CDR3 residues: CASSSQGVSYNEQFF. CDR3 coding DNA: TGTGCCAGCAGCTCACAGGGGGTGTCCTACAATGAGCAGTTCTTC.

The chain is built from TRBV7-9 and TRBJ2-1, with 11 bases identical to TRBD2. The germline V gene has CDR1 SEHNR and CDR2 FQNEAQ (reference sequence). V gave up 5 bases and J gave up 4 bases; unmatched junction bases: 4. There are 15 residues in the CDR3. Here the CDR3 DNA reads TGTGCCAGCAGCCTGGGACTAGCGGCATACAATGAGCAGTTCTTC. Translating gives CASSLGLAAYNEQFF.

The CDR3 region is CASSWDSSYNEQFF. The CDR3 DNA is TGTGCCAGCAGCTGGGACAGCTCCTACAATGAGCAGTTCTTC. J is TRBJ2-1 and V is TRBV6-5; 7 nucleotides match TRBD1. V lost 6 bases to trimming and J lost 0 bases; unmatched junction nucleotides: 2. Germline V lookup: CDR1 MNHEY, CDR2 SVGAGI. The CDR3 extends over 14 amino acids.

The rearrangement links TRBV19 to TRBJ2-7, with TRBD2 matching 13 bases. CDR1 and CDR2 (germline): LNHDA, SQIVND (reference sequence). V was clipped by 5 bases and J by 0 bases; unmatched bases: 10. The CDR3 sequence is 18 residues long. Written as DNA, the CDR3 is TGTGCCAGTAGTGGTGGGTTGACTAGCGGGAGGAGCTCCTACGAGCAGTACTTC. Its protein is CASSGGLTSGRSSYEQYF.

The genes are TRBV19 and TRBJ1-2; D possibly corresponds to TRBD1 (5 bases). CDR1 and CDR2 from the germline V gene are LNHDA and SQIVND (reference sequence). CDR3 length: 13 amino acids. V lost 8 bases to trimming and J lost 2 bases, with 12 bases between them. CDR3 nucleotides: TGTGCCAGTGCCCGCGGGGCCAACTATGGCTACACCTTC. Amino acid sequence: CASARGANYGYTF.

The J gene is TRBJ1-4, the V gene TRBV19; tentatively, D is TRBD1 (6 bases). V dropped 5 bases and J dropped 5 bases, with 15 bases sitting between them. CDR3 length equals 15 residues. Germline V gene data show CDR1 as LNHDA and CDR2 as SQIVND (reference sequence). The CDR3 coding sequence is TGTGCCAGTAGTTTACTCGACAGGACGAATGAAAAACTGTTTTTT. This sequence encodes CASSLLDRTNEKLFF.

The V gene is TRBV28, the J gene TRBJ2-1; D is possibly TRBD1 (6 bases). With 1 base removed from V and 14 bases from J, the gap between germline ends came to 15 bases. CDR3 size: 13 residues. The germline CDR1 and CDR2 sequences are MDHEN and SYDVKM. The CDR3 reads CASSLLMRDIEFF. CDR3 sequence (DNA): TGTGCCAGCAGTTTATTAATGAGGGACATCGAGTTCTTC.

The gene calls are TRBV5-5 and TRBJ1-5; D unresolved. The CDR3 extends over 15 amino acids. V was shortened by 0 bases and J by 2 bases, with 9 bases between the two germline ends. In germline, CDR1 is SGHKS, CDR2 YYEKEE (reference sequence). The DNA for the CDR3 is TGTGCCAGCAGCTTGGCAGGAACCGGCAATCAGCCCCAGCATTTT. It encodes CASSLAGTGNQPQHF.

The CDR3 sequence: CASSPSAAMTQYF. CDR3 nucleotide sequence: TGTGCCAGCAGTCCCTCGGCGGCAATGACCCAGTACTTC. The chain joins TRBV27 to TRBJ2-5; D remains unclear. Germline V CDR1 and CDR2: MNHEY, SMNVEV (reference sequence). The V gene lost 5 bases and the J gene lost 7 bases, with 14 bases spanning the gap. The CDR3 totals 13 residues.

This chain joins TRBV11-3 and TRBJ2-1; the match to TRBD2 covers 12 bases. Germline loops: CDR1 SGHNT, CDR2 YENEEA. This CDR3 contains 15 residues. J was trimmed by 6 bases and V by 5 bases; bases with no gene match: 5. DNA of the CDR3: TGTGCCAGCAGCCCTGGACTAGCGGGAAGCAATGAGCAGTTCTTC. This translates into CASSPGLAGSNEQFF.

Concerning this clone: Other DNA sequences from this sample encode an identical CDR3 as well. The chain carries TRBV18 and TRBJ2-3; D unclear. CDR3 size: 12 residues. Germline V gene lookup returns CDR1 KGHSH and CDR2 LQKENI. V lost 3 bases, J lost 2 bases, and 3 bases lay in between. CDR3 protein: CASSPYTDTQYF. The CDR3 DNA follows: TGTGCCAGCTCACCCTACACAGATACGCAGTATTTT.

The rearrangement uses TRBV19 and TRBJ2-7; 10 bases agree with TRBD2. CDR3 length: 15 residues. V shed 5 bases and J 3 bases; nucleotides not matched to a gene: 7. Germline V gene data show CDR1 as LNHDA and CDR2 as SQIVND (reference sequence). The CDR3 DNA is TGTGCCAGTAGTCAGAGCGGGAGGGGGGTCTACGAGCAGTACTTC. Translated: CASSQSGRGVYEQYF.

The V gene is TRBV6-1, the J gene TRBJ2-5; 10 bases line up with TRBD1. The V gene's germline CDR1 is MNHNS and CDR2 SASEGT. The CDR3 loop spans 15 amino acids. The junction had 7 bases not matched to a gene; V was cut back by 4 bases and J by 5 bases. The CDR3 loop reads CASSVGTGEVETQYF. The CDR3 nucleotides read TGTGCCAGCAGTGTTGGGACAGGGGAAGTGGAGACCCAGTACTTC.

The V and J genes are TRBV30 and TRBJ2-5; D call uncertain. The J call may be incorrect, as the DNA end agrees better with TRBJ2-7. CDR1 is GTSNPN, CDR2 SVGIG, per germline (reference sequence). This CDR3 contains 11 residues. CDR3 sequence reads: CAWSVAVEQYF. In nucleotides, the CDR3 is TGTGCCTGGAGTGTGGCGGTCGAGCAGTACTTC.

The chain has TRBV7-9 and TRBJ2-7; D might be TRBD1 (5 bases). Germline lookup yields CDR1 SEHNR and CDR2 FQNEAQ (reference sequence). V lost 5 bases to trimming and J lost 2 bases, with 13 bases between them. CDR3 size: 14 residues. The CDR3 region has the DNA TGTGCCAGCAGCCAAACTGGACAAACCTACGAGCAGTACTTC. Translating it yields CASSQTGQTYEQYF.

The rearrangement joins TRBV4-1 to TRBJ1-5, with unresolved D. V was pared by 1 base and J by 0 bases, with 10 bases between. The germline V gene encodes CDR1 MGHRA and CDR2 YSYEKL. This CDR3 comprises 16 residues. In nucleotides, the CDR3 is TGCGCCAGCAGCCAAGTCCCCGGGGATAGCAATCAGCCCCAGCATTTT. It translates to CASSQVPGDSNQPQHF.